This is a list of T cell receptor beta chains from one sample in a study of blood T cell repertoires in COVID-19. The method was immunoSEQ multiplex PCR; TCRdb's version includes in-frame clones alone and lacks a portion of them. The sample has some 73,000 clones, about four fifths seen once; the top ten hold around 27%. The sequencing sample was made of peripheral blood. The receptors here all came from a human donor in a cohort sampled during active COVID-19. Both conserved end residues are part of each CDR3. The D gene is left open where the match is weak. Clone size, where shown, is once, few, many, or a class for clones that have expanded.

v_gene	j_gene	abundance	d_gene	CDR3nt	CDR3aa
TRBV6-5	TRBJ1-6	NA	NA	TGTGCCAGCAGCCCCGTGAGGGTAAATTCACCCCTCCACTTT	CASSPVRVNSPLHF
TRBV28	TRBJ1-1	NA	NA	TGTGCCAGCAGCCGATTTCCTAGAGCTTTCTTT	CASSRFPRAFF
TRBV19	TRBJ2-1	NA	NA	TGTGCCAGCTCCTGGGGCACTTACAATGAGCAGTTCTTC	CASSWGTYNEQFF
TRBV18	TRBJ1-4	NA	TRBD1	TGTGCCAGCTCACCCGACAGGGGCACGGACGGTAATGAAAAACTGTTTTTT	CASSPDRGTDGNEKLFF
TRBV7-9	TRBJ1-4	NA	NA	TGTGCCAGCAGCCGCGGGGAGTTTAATGAAAAACTGTTTTTT	CASSRGEFNEKLFF
TRBV4-1	TRBJ2-7	NA	NA	TGCGCCAGCAGCCAAGACTTCACAGGGTTCGGATACGAGCAGTACTTC	CASSQDFTGFGYEQYF
TRBV2	TRBJ1-1	NA	TRBD1	TGTGCCAGCATGAGGGGGCACACTGAAGCTTTCTTT	CASMRGHTEAFF
TRBV7-8	TRBJ2-2	NA	NA	TGTGCCAGCAGCCCCGTCCGGGGAAACACCGGGGAGCTGTTTTTT	CASSPVRGNTGELFF
TRBV6-5	TRBJ1-1	NA	TRBD1	TGTGCCAGCAGAGACAGGGCCCTGGGGACTGAAGCTTTCTTT	CASRDRALGTEAFF
TRBV10-1	TRBJ2-3	NA	TRBD2	TGCGCCAGCAGTGAAGGAGCGGCGGGGGGGCTGAATACGCAGTATTTT	CASSEGAAGGLNTQYF
TRBV5-1	TRBJ1-1	NA	TRBD1	TGCGCCAGCAGCGGCCGGACAGGGGGAATGGTTTTCTTT	CASSGRTGGMVFF
TRBV11-1	TRBJ1-1	NA	NA	TGTGCCAGCAGCCTAAACCCGGGACAGAACACTGAAGCTTTCTTT	CASSLNPGQNTEAFF
TRBV5-6	TRBJ2-1	NA	TRBD2	TGTGCCAGCAGCGGAGCGGGGGCTTCGTGGGAGCAGTTCTTC	CASSGAGASWEQFF
TRBV6-5	TRBJ1-5	NA	TRBD1	TGTGCCAGCAGTTACTCGGGACAGGGTAGCAATCAGCCCCAGCATTTT	CASSYSGQGSNQPQHF
TRBV6-6	TRBJ1-2	NA	TRBD1	TGTGCCAGCAGTCAGACCGGGACAGGGAGTGGCTACACCTTC	CASSQTGTGSGYTF
TRBV5-1	TRBJ2-3	NA	NA	TGCGCCAGCAGCTTCTCGTTTAGCACAGATACGCAGTATTTT	CASSFSFSTDTQYF
TRBV11-1	TRBJ1-6	NA	NA	TGTGCCAGCAGCCACGGACTGTATAATTCACCCCTCCACTTT	CASSHGLYNSPLHF
TRBV5-1	TRBJ2-2	NA	NA	TGCGCCAGCAGCCCCCTGGTTGGGGGCCGGACCGGGGAGCTGTTTTTT	CASSPLVGGRTGELFF
TRBV7-6	TRBJ2-1	NA	NA	TGTGCCAGCAGCCTGACAGGTGGATACAATGAGCAGTTCTTC	CASSLTGGYNEQFF
TRBV27	TRBJ2-2	once	NA	TGTGCCAGCAGTTTAGTTGGGGCAGGCACCGGGGAGCTGTTTTTT	CASSLVGAGTGELFF
TRBV7-6	TRBJ2-2	NA	NA	TGTGCCAGCAGCTCACTACCCCGGACGAACACCGGGGAGCTGTTTTTT	CASSSLPRTNTGELFF
TRBV28	TRBJ1-2	NA	TRBD1	TGTGCCAGCAGTCCGAACAGGGGAGTTGTCGACTATGGCTACACCTTC	CASSPNRGVVDYGYTF
TRBV9	TRBJ2-5	NA	TRBD2	TGTGCCAGCAGCGTAGGGGGACTAGCGGGGACGTACCAAGAGACCCAGTACTTC	CASSVGGLAGTYQETQYF
TRBV5-6	TRBJ1-2	NA	NA	TGTGCCAGCAGCTTGGCCAGGCTGGGAGGTGGCTACACCTTC	CASSLARLGGGYTF
TRBV9	TRBJ2-7	once	NA	TGTGCCAGCAGCGTAGTTGGAGATAGCTCCTACGAGCAGTACTTC	CASSVVGDSSYEQYF
TRBV3-1/TRBV3-2	TRBJ1-2	once	NA	TGTGCCAGCAGAACGGCAGGGGAAGGCTACACCTTC	CASRTAGEGYTF
TRBV6-6	TRBJ1-6	NA	NA	TGTGCCAGCAGACCACAGGGAAGGGATTCACCCCTCCACTTT	CASRPQGRDSPLHF
TRBV5-5	TRBJ1-2	NA	NA	TGTGCCAGCAGCCCGGACAGTTTTAACTATGGCTACACCTTC	CASSPDSFNYGYTF
TRBV2	TRBJ2-3	NA	TRBD2	TGTGCCAGCAGTGAACGGCGGGGGGGACTCACAGATACGCAGTATTTT	CASSERRGGLTDTQYF
TRBV7-8	TRBJ2-7	once	TRBD1	TGTGCCAGCAGCTCGGGGACAGGGGTCTACGAGCAGTACTTC	CASSSGTGVYEQYF
TRBV5-4	TRBJ2-1	NA	TRBD2	TGTGCCAGCAGAAGGACTAGCGGGGGTTATAATGAGCAGTTCTTC	CASRRTSGGYNEQFF
TRBV6-1	TRBJ1-2	NA	NA	TGTGCCAGCAGTGAAGCGCCCGGGACACAAAACTATGGCTACACCTTC	CASSEAPGTQNYGYTF
TRBV27	TRBJ1-1	NA	TRBD1	TGTGCCAGCGGGAAGGGACAGGGGAACACTGAAGCTTTCTTT	CASGKGQGNTEAFF
TRBV7-9	TRBJ2-3	NA	TRBD2	TGTGCCAGCAGCTTAGAGGTTGGGGGGGTCCATACGCAGTATTTT	CASSLEVGGVHTQYF
TRBV3-1/TRBV3-2	TRBJ2-7	NA	NA	TGTGCCAGCAGGAGCCCCTACGAGCAGTACTTC	CASRSPYEQYF
TRBV7-9	TRBJ2-3	NA	NA	TGTGCCAGCACGAATCTAGGTTGGGCAGATACGCAGTATTTT	CASTNLGWADTQYF
TRBV10-3	TRBJ2-1	once	NA	TGTGCCATCAGTGACCCAAATCAGGAGGGTCGCGTGTACAATGAGCAGTTCTTC	CAISDPNQEGRVYNEQFF
TRBV7-2	TRBJ2-1	NA	TRBD2	TGTGCCAGCAGCTCTTCCTGGACTAGCGGGGAAGAATCCTACAATGAGCAGTTCTTC	CASSSSWTSGEESYNEQFF
TRBV4-1	TRBJ1-5	NA	NA	TGCGCCAGCAGCGAAACAGGAAATGATCCCCAGCATTTT	CASSETGNDPQHF
TRBV7-9	TRBJ2-7	few	NA	TGTGCCAGCAGCCCTAGGCCGGGACGGGGGTCCGAGCAGTACTTC	CASSPRPGRGSEQYF
TRBV7-9	TRBJ2-1	NA	NA	TGTGCCAGCAGCTACTCAGTCGGCAGGGTCCCCTACAATGAGCAGTTCTTC	CASSYSVGRVPYNEQFF
TRBV24-1	TRBJ2-5	NA	TRBD2	TGTGCCACCAGTGAATCCCGGGGGGGCTCTGGAGAGACCCAGTACTTC	CATSESRGGSGETQYF
TRBV10-3	TRBJ1-6	NA	TRBD1	TGTGCCATCAGCTGGGACAGCAGGAATTCACCCCTCCACTTT	CAISWDSRNSPLHF
TRBV7-9	TRBJ2-7	few	TRBD1	TGTGCCAGCAGCCCAGGGGGCGCCACAGCCTACGAGCAGTACTTC	CASSPGGATAYEQYF
TRBV6-2/TRBV6-3	TRBJ2-7	NA	NA	TGTGCCAGCAGTCTCGGGCCAGGGGCCCACGAGCAGTACTTC	CASSLGPGAHEQYF
TRBV3-1/TRBV3-2	TRBJ2-7	NA	TRBD1	TGTGCCAGCAGCCAAGGGACAGGGGGCGGGTACGAGCAGTACTTC	CASSQGTGGGYEQYF
TRBV7-2	TRBJ2-5	NA	NA	TGTGCCAGCAGCCCTTCCAGGGGAGTAGAGACCCAGTACTTC	CASSPSRGVETQYF
TRBV5-1	TRBJ1-1	NA	NA	TGCGCCAGCAGTTCGATGGGAGGGATGGGCACTGAAGCTTTCTTT	CASSSMGGMGTEAFF
TRBV7-9	TRBJ1-1	NA	NA	TGTGCCAGCATACTATTACAGGGAACTGAAGCTTTCTTT	CASILLQGTEAFF
TRBV19	TRBJ2-7	once	NA	TGTGCCAGTAGCATCAGTGGGACGGAGGGGCAGTACTTC	CASSISGTEGQYF
TRBV29-1	TRBJ1-5	NA	NA	TGCAGCGCGACATCAGGTTATAGCAATCAGCCCCAGCATTTT	CSATSGYSNQPQHF
TRBV11-2	TRBJ2-7	NA	TRBD1	TGTGCCAGCAGCACCCGGGACAGGGCCTACGAGCAGTACTTC	CASSTRDRAYEQYF
TRBV19	TRBJ2-3	NA	NA	TGTGCCAGTAGTATAGATGGACGGGGGACGGGGGGCCTTAGCACAGATACGCAGTATTTT	CASSIDGRGTGGLSTDTQYF
TRBV28	TRBJ1-5	NA	TRBD1	TGTGCCAGTCGGACAGGGGGTATACAGCCCCAGCATTTT	CASRTGGIQPQHF
TRBV12-3/TRBV12-4	TRBJ1-2	NA	NA	TGTGCCAGCAGTTTAAACCAGGGCTATGGCTACACCTTC	CASSLNQGYGYTF
TRBV2	TRBJ2-6	once	NA	TGTGCCAGCAGTCTTCAGGGCGTCTCTGGGGCCAACGTCCTGACTTTC	CASSLQGVSGANVLTF
TRBV7-8	TRBJ1-1	few	NA	TGTGCCAGCAGCTTCAGGGGAAGGAAGATAATCACTGAAGCTTTCTTT	CASSFRGRKIITEAFF